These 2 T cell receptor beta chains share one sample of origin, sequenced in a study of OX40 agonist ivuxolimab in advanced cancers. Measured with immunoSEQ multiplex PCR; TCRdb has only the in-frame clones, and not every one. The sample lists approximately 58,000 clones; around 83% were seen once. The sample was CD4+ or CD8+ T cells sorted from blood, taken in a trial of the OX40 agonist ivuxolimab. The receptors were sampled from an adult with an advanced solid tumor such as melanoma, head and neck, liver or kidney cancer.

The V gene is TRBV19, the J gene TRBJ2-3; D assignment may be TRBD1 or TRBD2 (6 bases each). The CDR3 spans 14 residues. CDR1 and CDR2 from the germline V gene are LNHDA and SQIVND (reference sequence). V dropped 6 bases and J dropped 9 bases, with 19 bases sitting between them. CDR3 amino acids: CASREGQGVETQYF. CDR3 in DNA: TGTGCCAGTAGGGAGGGACAAGGGGTAGAAACGCAGTATTTT.

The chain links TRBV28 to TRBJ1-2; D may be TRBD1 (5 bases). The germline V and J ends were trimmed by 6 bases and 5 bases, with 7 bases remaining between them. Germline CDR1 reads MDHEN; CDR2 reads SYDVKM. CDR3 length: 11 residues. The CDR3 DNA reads TGTGCCAGCAGGTCAGGGTATGGCTACACCTTC. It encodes CASRSGYGYTF.